The 5 T cell receptor beta chains reported below all come from one sample, sequenced in a study of T cell repertoires in cytomegalovirus infection. A single record per CDR3 protein comes from TCRdb applying MiXCR to the reads. The sample holds about 770,000 distinct CDR3 sequences, 25% to 30% seen once. Their antigens remain unidentified. This specimen was cultured CD8+ T cells from PBMCs, taken from culture after CMV antigen stimulation. These TCRs come from a human donor in good health (CMV status not recorded). Some clones in this sample may be carry-over from other donors' samples.

Only a few counts were recorded for this clonotype. The chain has TRBV4-1 and TRBJ2-7; D uncertain. The V gene's germline CDR1 is MGHRA and CDR2 YSYEKL. Deletions cut 4 bases from V and 2 bases from J, with 18 bases between. The CDR3 is made up of 16 amino acids. This CDR3 reads CASSLIPGPEAYEQYF. The DNA of the CDR3 is TGCGCCAGCAGCCTAATCCCCGGGCCCGAGGCCTACGAGCAGTACTTC.

The genes are TRBV3-1 and TRBJ1-1; TRBD1 matches at 7 bases. Germline CDR1 and CDR2: LGHDT and YNNKEL (reference sequence). There are 15 residues in the CDR3. The V and J ends lost 3 bases and 1 base, in that order; junction bases with no gene match: 5. The CDR3 DNA follows: TGTGCCAGCAGCCACCCCCGGGACAGGAACACTGAAGCTTTCTTT. Residues: CASSHPRDRNTEAFF.

This clonotype was counted a few times. CDR3 in amino acids: CASTALDRTGKSRWYF. CDR3 in DNA: TGTGCCAGCACCGCCTTAGATCGGACAGGGAAGTCCAGGTGGTACTTC. The chain joins TRBV7-6 to TRBJ2-7; TRBD1 aligns across 8 bases. The CDR3 contains 16 residues. The ends lost 7 bases at V and 12 bases at J; junction bases unmatched: 23. Germline values: CDR1 SGHVS, CDR2 FNYEAQ.

V gene TRBV5-1 combines with J gene TRBJ2-1, with TRBD1 identical over 7 bases. Germline-derived CDR1 and CDR2 are SGHRS and YFSETQ. The CDR3 covers 15 residues. V shed 0 bases and J 6 bases; nucleotides not matched to a gene: 6. The CDR3 loop reads CASSLVGDSFNEQFF. As DNA, the CDR3 is TGCGCCAGCAGCTTGGTTGGGGACAGCTTCAATGAGCAGTTCTTC.

J is TRBJ2-3 and V is TRBV24-1; possible D gene TRBD1, 7 bases. This CDR3 region has 15 residues. Germline loops: CDR1 KGHDR, CDR2 SFDVKD. Between the trimmed V and J ends, which lost 3 bases and 1 base, there was a span of 10 bases. CDR3 sequence: CATSDQGGGTDTQYF. The CDR3 DNA reads TGTGCCACCAGTGATCAGGGGGGTGGCACAGATACGCAGTATTTT.